The present TCR beta chain was sequenced within a study of T cell responses to AZD1222 COVID-19 vaccine. Whole-study findings and limits: Among those given AZD1222, only 6 or 7 were seropositive at baseline. Donors, mostly white British, included more females; clonal diversity was possibly underestimated.

The V and J ends lost 2 bases and 8 bases, in that order; junction bases with no gene match: 4. Germline V lookup: CDR1 SGHAT, CDR2 FQDESV (reference sequence). The CDR3 consists of 15 residues. Concerning this clone: The antigen remains undetermined.

Sequenced by immunoSEQ multiplex PCR; TCRdb stores in-frame clones only, minus some. Altogether tens of thousands of clones are present, approximately 86% being singletons, with the ten largest covering 6.9%. This sequence originates from an adult who received the AZD1222 COVID-19 vaccine. V is TRBV11-1 and J is TRBJ2-3; 13 positions match TRBD2. Sequencing was performed on peripheral blood, taken 28 days after the second AZD1222 dose. The CDR3 reads CASSLSTSGRPTQYF. DNA of the CDR3: TGTGCCAGCAGCTTATCGACTAGCGGGAGGCCTACGCAGTATTTT. Complete variable domain (other parts from reference TRBV11-1 and TRBJ2-3): EAEVAQSPRYKITEKSQAVAFWCDPISGHATLYWYRQILGQGPELLVQFQDESVVDDSQLPKDRFSAERLKGVDSTLKIQPAELGDSAMYLCASSLSTSGRPTQYFGPGTRLTVL.